The 10 T cell receptor beta chains reported below all come from one sample, sequenced in a study of Ad26.COV2.S vaccination and SARS-CoV-2 variants (dated by TCRdb to 2020 to 2022). The treatment or condition tag for this specimen amounts to: roughly 19 received Ad26.COV2.S at low or high dose, single or two shots; about 5 received placebo; per-sample allocation not given. Repertoires of vaccine and placebo recipients were sequenced from samples taken on day 63 after the first injection. Library preparation employed the immunoSEQ multiplex PCR assay. TCRdb holds this immuneACCESS table with in-frame rearrangements only. Some clones are missing; in checked studies, unresolved V genes explain under half, and the rest has no known cause. This sample lists about 480,000 clones; roughly 89% were detected once. Around 13% of the sample is held by the ten biggest clonotypes. Source: peripheral blood, taken in a trial of Ad26.COV2.S vaccine versus placebo. Receptors were obtained from a person between 18 and 65 years old who received the Ad26.COV2.S COVID-19 vaccine or a placebo.

The chain recombines TRBV24-1 with TRBJ1-2; 7 bases agree with TRBD1. Trimming cost V 5 bases and J 4 bases; bases outside gene matches: 9. Germline CDR1 is KGHDR and CDR2 is SFDVKD. This CDR3 contains 15 residues. CDR3 nucleotide sequence: TGTGCCACCAGTGGAGGACAGGACTTGGGCTATGGCTACACCTTC. Its translation: CATSGGQDLGYGYTF.

The chain has TRBV9 and TRBJ2-3; no reliable D call. The germline V gene has CDR1 SGDLS and CDR2 YYNGEE. Between the trimmed V and J ends, which lost 1 base and 6 bases, there was a span of 12 bases. The CDR3 sequence is 14 residues long. CDR3 region: CASSVLVTADTQYF. Here the CDR3 DNA reads TGTGCCAGCAGCGTACTAGTCACGGCTGATACGCAGTATTTT.

The chain joins TRBV21-1 to TRBJ2-1; the table calls TRBD2, which could not be checked here. TRBV21-1 is described as a pseudogene. This CDR3 is 18 amino acids long. CDR3: CASSKDLIAGGRGRAQFF. The CDR3 DNA sequence: TGTGCCAGCAGCAAAGATTTGATAGCGGGAGGGAGGGGACGGGCCCAGTTCTTC.

The sample holds a few counts of this clone. The gene calls are TRBV6-4 and TRBJ1-1; TRBD1 agrees at 7 bases. V was pared by 0 bases and J by 12 bases, with 10 bases of the junction left unmatched. CDR3 length: 14 residues. CDR1 and CDR2 from the germline V gene are MRHNA and SNTAGT. The DNA for the CDR3 is TGTGCCAGCAGTGACTCGGGGGACAGTAAGGTAACTTTCTTT. Its protein product is CASSDSGDSKVTFF.

This chain joins TRBV6-5 and TRBJ1-2; unclear D gene. Trimming removed 2 bases at V and 5 bases at J, with 18 bases between. Per germline, CDR1 MNHEY and CDR2 SVGAGI. The CDR3 runs to 16 residues. This chain's CDR3 is CASSYSPHRTSYGYTF. The CDR3 nucleotides are TGTGCCAGCAGTTACAGTCCCCACAGAACTTCGTATGGCTACACCTTC.

The rearrangement joins TRBV4-2 to TRBJ1-2, with D hard to call. CDR3 length: 16 amino acids. Germline V gene sequence: CDR1 LGHNA, CDR2 YNFKEQ. Trimming shortened V by 0 bases and J by 4 bases, and 15 bases separated the two germline ends. The CDR3 sequence: CASSQEVGLASYGYTF. CDR3 coding DNA: TGTGCCAGCAGCCAAGAAGTCGGATTGGCCTCCTATGGCTACACCTTC.

The CDR3 reads CASSPSTRYEQYF. DNA of the CDR3: TGTGCCAGTAGTCCCTCGACCCGATACGAGCAGTACTTC. The rearrangement joins TRBV19 to TRBJ2-7; unclear D gene. Germline CDR1 reads LNHDA; CDR2 reads SQIVND (reference sequence). The V and J ends lost 5 bases and 4 bases respectively, with 12 bases between them. This CDR3 spans 13 amino acids.

This chain connects TRBV5-4 to TRBJ1-6; D is uncertain. The V gene's germline CDR1 is SGHNT and CDR2 YYREEE (reference sequence). The CDR3 is made up of 15 amino acids. Trimming stripped 2 bases from V and 14 bases from J, with 20 bases between. The CDR3 region is CASSFCCLWLTALHF. CDR3 nucleotides: TGTGCCAGCAGCTTTTGCTGCTTGTGGCTAACGGCCCTCCACTTT.

J is TRBJ1-2 and V is TRBV5-1; 9 bases are a match to TRBD1. The CDR3 runs to 14 residues. The V segment lost 4 bases and the J segment 3 bases; nucleotides outside the gene matches: 4. CDR1 is SGHRS and CDR2 is YFSETQ in the germline V gene. The CDR3: CASSKGQGDYGYTF. Written as DNA, the CDR3 is TGCGCCAGCAGCAAGGGACAGGGTGACTATGGCTACACCTTC. Full variable domain (rest looked up from reference TRBV5-1 and TRBJ1-2): KAGVTQTPRYLIKTRGQQVTLSCSPISGHRSVSWYQQTPGQGLQFLFEYFSETQRNKGNFPGRFSGRQFSNSRSEMNVSTLELGDSALYLCASSKGQGDYGYTFGSGTRLTVV.

This chain joins TRBV11-2 and TRBJ2-1, with 10 bases aligning to TRBD2. Germline V CDR1 and CDR2: SGHAT, FQNNGV. Trimming removed 2 bases from V and 8 bases from J; junction bases left unmatched: 6. This CDR3 comprises 15 residues. The CDR3 is CASSLSGRAVYEQFF. In DNA, the CDR3 is TGTGCCAGCAGCTTAAGCGGGAGGGCCGTCTATGAGCAGTTCTTC.